A single sample is the source of the 14 T cell receptor beta chains below, sequenced in a study of beta chain features in type 1 diabetes (dated by TCRdb to 2016 to 2019). The full study reports these points: Type 1 diabetes patients showed a moderate but significant shortening of TCRB CDR3 length in all four CD4+ subsets.

Library preparation was by the immunoSEQ multiplex PCR assay. The High Capacity cDNA Reverse Transcription Kit was used to reverse transcribe all of the isolated RNA, meaning that expressed TCRB transcripts were what got sequenced. TCRdb holds this immuneACCESS table with in-frame rearrangements only. Some clones are missing; in checked studies, unresolved V genes explain under half, and the rest has no known cause. This sample has over 120,000 clones in its table, and 13% of those were observed once. Around 1.4% of the sample is in the top ten clones. No cognate antigen is known for these TCRs. Sequenced: central memory CD4+ T cells from blood. Source of these receptors: a man between 18 and 29 years old with type 1 diabetes.

This chain uses TRBV27 with TRBJ2-3, with D perhaps matching TRBD2 (5 bases). The V gene lost 5 bases and the J gene lost 2 bases, with 14 bases spanning the gap. Per the germline V gene, CDR1 is MNHEY and CDR2 is SMNVEV (reference sequence). This CDR3 spans 15 amino acids. CDR3 bases: TGTGCCAGCAGTCCCGCGGGCTCCTACACAGATACGCAGTATTTT. This codes for CASSPAGSYTDTQYF.

The J gene is TRBJ1-2, the V gene TRBV9, with D possibly TRBD1 on 5 matching bases. Germline V gene sequence: CDR1 SGDLS, CDR2 YYNGEE. V was cut by 0 bases and J by 6 bases, with 9 bases left in between. The CDR3 sequence is 13 residues long. Here the CDR3 DNA reads TGTGCCAGCAGCGTAGGACAGTATAATGGCTACACCTTC. It translates to CASSVGQYNGYTF.

This clone was detected only a few times. This chain links TRBV18 with TRBJ2-1; D gene ambiguous. The CDR3 length is 14 residues. Germline V gene lookup returns CDR1 KGHSH and CDR2 LQKENI. The V gene lost 3 bases and the J gene lost 6 bases, with 12 bases spanning the gap. CDR3 amino acids: CASSPRQTGNEQFF. CDR3 sequence (DNA): TGTGCCAGCTCACCGCGGCAAACCGGCAATGAGCAGTTCTTC.

The chain is built from TRBV30 and TRBJ1-6; TRBD1 matches at 7 bases. This CDR3 comprises 16 residues. Germline V gene data show CDR1 as GTSNPN and CDR2 as SVGIG (reference sequence). The V gene end was trimmed by 0 bases and the J gene end by 7 bases; junction bases not matched to a gene: 9. In nucleotides, the CDR3 is TGTGCCTGGAGTGTTGGGGCGACAGGGCTCAATTCACCCCTCCACTTT. This encodes CAWSVGATGLNSPLHF.

CDR3 nucleotides: TGTGCCAGCAGCTTAGTGATGGGACAGGGGGCGGGTCAGCCCCAGCATTTT. Residues: CASSLVMGQGAGQPQHF. This chain joins TRBV7-9 and TRBJ1-5; 12 bases map to TRBD1. The length of the CDR3 is 17 residues. Per the germline V gene, CDR1 is SEHNR and CDR2 is FQNEAQ (reference sequence). Germline trimming cut 1 base from V and 6 bases from J; bases unmatched to any gene: 7.

The V and J genes are TRBV9 and TRBJ1-6; D remains ambiguous. CDR1 and CDR2 from the germline V gene are SGDLS and YYNGEE. V shed 0 bases and J shed 7 bases, with 11 bases lying between them. CDR3 length: 15 amino acids. The CDR3 region is CASSVEGSSNSPLHF. In DNA form, the CDR3 reads TGTGCCAGCAGCGTAGAGGGCAGCTCGAATTCACCCCTCCACTTT.

The chain carries TRBV25-1 and TRBJ1-3; D is unclear. The germline V and J ends were trimmed by 3 bases and 5 bases, with 5 bases remaining between them. This CDR3 is built from 12 residues. Germline CDR1 and CDR2: MGHDK and SYGVNS. In DNA, the CDR3 is TGTGCCAGCAGTGAGGAACGAAACACCATATATTTT. Translating gives CASSEERNTIYF. The full variable domain, rest sourced from reference TRBV25-1 and TRBJ1-3, is EADIYQTPRYLVIGTGKKITLECSQTMGHDKMYWYQQDPGMELHLIHYSYGVNSTEKGDLSSESTVSRIRTEHFPLTLESARPSHTSQYLCASSEERNTIYFGEGSWLTVV.

This clone was counted only a few times. The V gene is TRBV4-2, the J gene TRBJ2-7; the match to TRBD2 covers 7 bases. V lost 0 bases to trimming and J lost 2 bases; unmatched junction nucleotides: 4. Germline loops: CDR1 LGHNA, CDR2 YNFKEQ. The CDR3 is 15 amino acids. The CDR3: CASSQESSGTYEQYF. The CDR3 DNA reads TGTGCCAGCAGCCAAGAGTCTAGCGGAACCTACGAGCAGTACTTC.

The sample holds a few counts of this clone. V is TRBV7-2 and J is TRBJ1-2; 8 nucleotides agree with TRBD1. V dropped 1 base and J dropped 7; count of bases not matched to a gene: 5. Per germline, CDR1 SGHTA and CDR2 FQGNSA. CDR3 length equals 14 residues. The CDR3 sequence is CASSLERTGIGYTF. CDR3 DNA sequence: TGTGCCAGCAGCTTAGAAAGGACAGGGATTGGCTACACCTTC.

This clone turned up a few times. This chain connects TRBV25-1 to TRBJ1-6; D perhaps matches TRBD1 (5 bases). Per the germline V gene, CDR1 is MGHDK and CDR2 is SYGVNS. The CDR3 runs to 13 residues. Trimming took off 6 bases at V and 7 bases at J, with 10 bases between the two ends. CDR3 region: CASRPGLNSPLHF. CDR3 DNA sequence: TGTGCCAGCAGACCGGGACTAAATTCACCCCTCCACTTT.

The chain couples TRBV5-1 to TRBJ2-7; D not certain. V was clipped by 1 base and J by 4 bases, with 6 bases between them. The CDR3 extends over 12 amino acids. Germline CDR1 is SGHRS and CDR2 is YFSETQ. The CDR3 spells CASSLLSYEQYF. The CDR3, as DNA: TGCGCCAGCAGCTTGCTCTCATACGAGCAGTACTTC. Combining the CDR3 with reference TRBV5-1 and TRBJ2-7 gives the whole variable domain KAGVTQTPRYLIKTRGQQVTLSCSPISGHRSVSWYQQTPGQGLQFLFEYFSETQRNKGNFPGRFSGRQFSNSRSEMNVSTLELGDSALYLCASSLLSYEQYFGPGTRLTVT.

The chain uses TRBV7-6 and TRBJ2-2; a possible D gene is TRBD1 (6 bases). V lost 1 base and J lost 7, with 10 bases in between. Germline lookup yields CDR1 SGHVS and CDR2 FNYEAQ. The CDR3 is 14 amino acids. CDR3 residues: CASSLEETGGELFF. CDR3 sequence (DNA): TGTGCCAGCAGCTTAGAGGAGACAGGCGGGGAGCTGTTTTTT.

This clone was picked up a small number of times. The rearrangement links TRBV4-2 to TRBJ1-5, with unresolved D. The CDR3 covers 18 residues. CDR1 and CDR2 (germline): LGHNA, YNFKEQ. Trimming removed 1 base from V and 11 bases from J, with 27 bases in between. CDR3 region: CASSQGIGLEYGSSSQHF. CDR3 in DNA: TGTGCCAGCAGCCAAGGAATTGGTCTGGAATACGGGTCATCGTCCCAGCATTTT.

This clone came up a few times. The chain recombines TRBV7-2 with TRBJ1-4, with D uncertain. This CDR3 is 12 amino acids long. V gave up 5 bases and J gave up 14 bases, with 15 bases separating them. Germline CDR1 is SGHTA and CDR2 is FQGNSA. The chain's CDR3 is CASSNRYEQLFF. The CDR3 nucleotides are TGTGCCAGCAGCAATCGATATGAGCAGCTGTTTTTT.